This T cell receptor (beta chain) was identified during a study of blood T cell repertoires in COVID-19. At the level of the study: Acute-phase and convalescent COVID-19 samples originated in the United States, Italy and Spain. From T cells, B-cell-depleted T cells, or PBMCs came the material, which was cDNA or gDNA.

The V and J ends lost 4 bases and 4 bases, in that order; junction bases with no gene match: 6. Germline-derived CDR1 and CDR2 are MNHEY and SVGAGI. The CDR3 covers 15 residues. Original analysis: From reference gene primer amplification, estimates of nucleated cell counts were derived. TCRdb's table, derived via immunoSEQ multiplex PCR, lists solely in-frame clones and lacks some. Clonal size and the V and J genes are those of that table, whereas D and trimming came from the DNA. The data show approximately 350,000 clones, around 88% seen once. Seattle enrolled patients during active infection and tracked them longitudinally.

This clonotype was obtained from a woman in her sixties or seventies with COVID-19, enrolled during active disease. Sequencing was carried out using peripheral blood. The J gene is TRBJ2-7, the V gene TRBV6-5, with 11 bases fitting TRBD2. DNA for the CDR3: TGTGCCAGCAGTTCAGGTGGGACTAGCGGTTACGAGCAGTACTTC. Amino acid sequence: CASSSGGTSGYEQYF.